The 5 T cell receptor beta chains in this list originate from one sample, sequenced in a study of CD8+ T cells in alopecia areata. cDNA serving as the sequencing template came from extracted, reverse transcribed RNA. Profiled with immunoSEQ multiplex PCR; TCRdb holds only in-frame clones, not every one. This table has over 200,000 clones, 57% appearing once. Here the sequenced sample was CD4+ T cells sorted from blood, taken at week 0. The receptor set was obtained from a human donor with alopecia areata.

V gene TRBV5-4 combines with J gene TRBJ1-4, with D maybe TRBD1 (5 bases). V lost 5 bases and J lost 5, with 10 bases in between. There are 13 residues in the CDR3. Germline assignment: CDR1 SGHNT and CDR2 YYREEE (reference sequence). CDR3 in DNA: TGTGCCAGCAGTTCGGGACGAAATGAAAAACTGTTTTTT. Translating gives CASSSGRNEKLFF.

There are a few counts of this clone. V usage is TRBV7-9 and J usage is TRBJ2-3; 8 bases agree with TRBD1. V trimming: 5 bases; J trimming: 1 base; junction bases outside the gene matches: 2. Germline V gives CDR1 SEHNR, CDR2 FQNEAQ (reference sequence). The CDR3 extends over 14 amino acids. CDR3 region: CASSQGAGTDTQYF. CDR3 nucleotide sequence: TGTGCCAGCAGCCAGGGGGCTGGCACAGATACGCAGTATTTT.

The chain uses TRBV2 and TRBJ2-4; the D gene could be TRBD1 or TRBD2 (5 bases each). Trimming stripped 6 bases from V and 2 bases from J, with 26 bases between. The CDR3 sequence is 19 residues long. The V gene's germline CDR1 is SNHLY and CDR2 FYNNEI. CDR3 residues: CASSPRARGGFVTKNIQYF. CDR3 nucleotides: TGTGCCAGCAGCCCCCGCGCGAGGGGCGGATTCGTAACCAAAAACATTCAGTACTTC.

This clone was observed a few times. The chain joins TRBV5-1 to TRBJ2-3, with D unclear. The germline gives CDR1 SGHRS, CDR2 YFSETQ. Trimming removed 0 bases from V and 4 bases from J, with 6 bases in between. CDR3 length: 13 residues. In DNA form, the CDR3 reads TGCGCCAGCAGCTTGGCTGCAGCAGATACGCAGTATTTT. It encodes CASSLAAADTQYF.

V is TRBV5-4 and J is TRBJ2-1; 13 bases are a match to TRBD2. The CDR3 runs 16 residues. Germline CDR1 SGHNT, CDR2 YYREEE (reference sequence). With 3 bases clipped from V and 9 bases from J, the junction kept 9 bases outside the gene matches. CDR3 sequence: CASSWTGLAGVAEQFF. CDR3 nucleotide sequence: TGTGCCAGCAGCTGGACCGGACTAGCGGGAGTCGCTGAGCAGTTCTTC. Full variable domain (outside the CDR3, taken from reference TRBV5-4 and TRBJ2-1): ETGVTQSPTHLIKTRGQQVTLRCSSQSGHNTVSWYQQALGQGPQFIFQYYREEENGRGNFPPRFSGLQFPNYSSELNVNALELDDSALYLCASSWTGLAGVAEQFFGPGTRLTVL.